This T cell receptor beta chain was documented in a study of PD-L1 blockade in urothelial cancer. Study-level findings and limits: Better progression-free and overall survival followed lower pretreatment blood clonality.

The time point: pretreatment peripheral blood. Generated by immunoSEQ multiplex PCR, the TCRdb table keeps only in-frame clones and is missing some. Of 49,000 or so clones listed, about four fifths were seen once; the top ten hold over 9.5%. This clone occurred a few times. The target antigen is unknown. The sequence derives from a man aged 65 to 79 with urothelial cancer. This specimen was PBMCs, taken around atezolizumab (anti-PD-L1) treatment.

CDR3 bases: TGCGCCAGCAGCCCTGGCAGGGGGGTATACACAGATACGCAGTATTTT. Translation: CASSPGRGVYTDTQYF. This rearrangement joins TRBV4-1 to TRBJ2-3; a weak D match, TRBD1 (7 bases). The CDR3 length is 16 residues. The V end lost 4 bases, the J end lost 2 bases, and 16 bases lay between the germline ends. From germline, CDR1 is MGHRA and CDR2 YSYEKL.